The sequence of this T cell receptor beta chain was determined in a study of shared clonotypes between healthy human individuals. CDR3 length: 14 residues. Germline CDR1 reads LNHNV; CDR2 reads YYDKDF (reference sequence). Germline trimming cut 2 bases from V and 6 bases from J; bases unmatched to any gene: 5. The count of this clone is one. The data were produced by immunoSEQ multiplex PCR, yet TCRdb's version contains in-frame clones alone and is incomplete. The data hold more than 400,000 clones, with 70% to 85% observed a single time. The chain is built from TRBV15 and TRBJ2-7; the match to TRBD1 covers 9 bases. The sequence derives from a woman in her 40s in good health. Some clones in this sample may be carry-over from other donors' samples. Material for sequencing was PBMCs. CDR3 nucleotide sequence: TGTGCCACCAGCAGAAGGACAGGGGCTAGCGAGCAGTACTTC. Its translation: CATSRRTGASEQYF.